This T cell receptor beta chain was found in a study of T-cell memory formation after mild COVID-19. Overall study context: TCR clusters mostly belonged to single donors.

The length of the CDR3 is 15 residues. TCRdb passed the 5' RACE reads through MiXCR, listing each CDR3 protein once. The table has 350,000 to 400,000 distinct CDR3 sequences, under 15% seen once; the top ten hold roughly 22%. This clonotype turned up a few times. Its antigen is unidentified. Study-wide results and caveats: SARS-CoV-2 specificity of second-wave clones peaking day 37 was unconfirmed. Cross-reactive memory seemingly joined, as some responding clones were found in pre-infection memory. Clones that contracted from day 15 to 85 were balanced CD4/CD8, while later expanders leaned CD4+.

Specimen: PBMCs or a T cell subset sorted from them (not recorded which). The chain couples TRBV21-1 to TRBJ2-7; no check of the table's D call, TRBD1, against the DNA was made. TRBV21-1 is given as a pseudogene. This clonotype was obtained from a man younger than 35 who had mild COVID-19 (a few samples of this study predate the infection). Cell type and time point are not known. DNA for the CDR3: TGTGCCAGCAGCCTCCGGGACAGGGGGGTCGACGAGCAGTACGTC. As protein: CASSLRDRGVDEQYV.